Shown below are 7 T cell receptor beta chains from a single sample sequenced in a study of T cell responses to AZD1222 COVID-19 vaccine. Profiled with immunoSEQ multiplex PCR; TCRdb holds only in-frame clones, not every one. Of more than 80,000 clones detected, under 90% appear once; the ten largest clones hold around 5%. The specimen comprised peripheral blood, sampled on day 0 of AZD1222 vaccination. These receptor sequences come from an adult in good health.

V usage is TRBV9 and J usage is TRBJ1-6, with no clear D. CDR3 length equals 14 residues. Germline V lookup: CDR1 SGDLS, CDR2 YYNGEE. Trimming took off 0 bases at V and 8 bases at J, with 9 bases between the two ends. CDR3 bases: TGTGCCAGCAGCGTAGTCTGGACGGATTCACCCCTCCACTTT. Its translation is CASSVVWTDSPLHF. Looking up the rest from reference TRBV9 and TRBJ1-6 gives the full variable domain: DSGVTQTPKHLITATGQRVTLRCSPRSGDLSVYWYQQSLDQGLQFLIQYYNGEERAKGNILERFSAQQFPDLHSELNLSSLELGDSALYFCASSVVWTDSPLHFGNGTRLTVT.

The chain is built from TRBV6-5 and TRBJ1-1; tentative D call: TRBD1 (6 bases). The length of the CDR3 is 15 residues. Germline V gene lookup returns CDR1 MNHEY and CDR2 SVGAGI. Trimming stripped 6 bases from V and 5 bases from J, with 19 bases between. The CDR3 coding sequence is TGTGCCAGCAGCCCGACCCCAGGGGCCCTAACTGAAGCTTTCTTT. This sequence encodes CASSPTPGALTEAFF.

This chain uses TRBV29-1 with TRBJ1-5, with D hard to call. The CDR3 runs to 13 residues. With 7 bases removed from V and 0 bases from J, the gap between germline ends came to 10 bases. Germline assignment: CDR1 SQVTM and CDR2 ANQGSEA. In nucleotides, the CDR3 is TGCAGCGCAGGAGGCCATAGCAATCAGCCCCAGCATTTT. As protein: CSAGGHSNQPQHF.

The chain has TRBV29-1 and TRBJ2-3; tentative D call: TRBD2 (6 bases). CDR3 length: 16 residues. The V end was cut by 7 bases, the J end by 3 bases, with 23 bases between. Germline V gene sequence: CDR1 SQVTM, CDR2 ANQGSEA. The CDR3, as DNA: TGCAGCGCAGCGGAACGTGACGGGAGCGCGACAGATACGCAGTATTTT. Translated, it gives CSAAERDGSATDTQYF.

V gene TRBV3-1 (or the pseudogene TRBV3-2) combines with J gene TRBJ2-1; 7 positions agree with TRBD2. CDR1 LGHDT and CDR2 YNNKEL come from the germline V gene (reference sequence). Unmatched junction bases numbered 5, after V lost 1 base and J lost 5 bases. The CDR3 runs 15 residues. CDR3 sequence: CASSQAARGNNEQFF. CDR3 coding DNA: TGTGCCAGCAGCCAAGCCGCGCGGGGGAACAATGAGCAGTTCTTC.

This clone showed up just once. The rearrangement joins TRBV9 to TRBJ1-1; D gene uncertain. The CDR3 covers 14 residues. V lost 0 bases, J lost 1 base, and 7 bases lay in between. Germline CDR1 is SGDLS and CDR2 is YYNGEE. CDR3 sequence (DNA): TGTGCCAGCAGCGTAGAAGGTCAGAACACTGAAGCTTTCTTT. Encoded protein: CASSVEGQNTEAFF.

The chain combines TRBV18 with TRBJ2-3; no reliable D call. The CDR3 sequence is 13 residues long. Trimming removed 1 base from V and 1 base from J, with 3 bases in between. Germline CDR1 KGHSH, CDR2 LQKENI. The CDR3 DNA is TGTGCCAGCTCACCACGACGCACAGATACGCAGTATTTT. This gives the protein CASSPRRTDTQYF. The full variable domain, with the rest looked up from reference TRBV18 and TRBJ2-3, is NAGVMQNPRHLVRRRGQEARLRCSPMKGHSHVYWYRQLPEEGLKFMVYLQKENIIDESGMPKERFSAEFPKEGPSILRIQQVVRGDSAAYFCASSPRRTDTQYFGPGTRLTVL.